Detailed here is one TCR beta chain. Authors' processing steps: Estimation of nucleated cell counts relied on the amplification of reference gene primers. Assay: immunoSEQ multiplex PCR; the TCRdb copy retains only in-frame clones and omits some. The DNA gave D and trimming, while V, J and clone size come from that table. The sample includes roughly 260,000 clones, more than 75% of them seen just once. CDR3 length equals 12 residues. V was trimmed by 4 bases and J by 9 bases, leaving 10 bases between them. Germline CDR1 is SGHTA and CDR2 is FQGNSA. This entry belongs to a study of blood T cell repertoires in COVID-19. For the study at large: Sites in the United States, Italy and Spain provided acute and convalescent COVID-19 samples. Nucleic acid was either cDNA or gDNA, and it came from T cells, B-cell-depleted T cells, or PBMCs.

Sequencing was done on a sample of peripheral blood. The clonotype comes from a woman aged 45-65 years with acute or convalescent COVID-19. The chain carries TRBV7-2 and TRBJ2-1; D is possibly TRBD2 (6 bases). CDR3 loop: CASSSERAEQFF. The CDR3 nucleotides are TGTGCCAGCAGCTCAGAGCGGGCTGAGCAGTTCTTC.